Following are 29 T cell receptor beta chains from one sample sequenced in a study of PD-L1 blockade in urothelial cancer (dated by TCRdb to the late 2010s). Interpreted using the paper, the time point label stands for: pretreatment peripheral blood. Receptor amplification or capture employed the immunoSEQ multiplex PCR assay. TCRdb holds this immuneACCESS table with in-frame rearrangements only. Some clones are missing; in checked studies, unresolved V genes explain under half, and the rest has no known cause. The sample data list tens of thousands of clones, and about 89% of these were observed just once. The ten largest clones take up around 0.94% of the sample. The sample consisted of PBMCs, taken around atezolizumab (anti-PD-L1) treatment. Every receptor here comes from a woman at least 80 years old with urothelial cancer.

The chain uses TRBV9 and TRBJ2-5, with D perhaps matching TRBD2 (6 bases). The V gene lost 0 bases and the J gene lost 5 bases, with 14 bases spanning the gap. The CDR3 is 15 amino acids. Germline-derived CDR1 and CDR2 are SGDLS and YYNGEE. The CDR3 is CASSVGQAEGETQYF. The CDR3 DNA sequence: TGTGCCAGCAGCGTAGGGCAAGCGGAGGGGGAGACCCAGTACTTC. Combining the CDR3 with reference TRBV9 and TRBJ2-5 gives the whole variable domain DSGVTQTPKHLITATGQRVTLRCSPRSGDLSVYWYQQSLDQGLQFLIQYYNGEERAKGNILERFSAQQFPDLHSELNLSSLELGDSALYFCASSVGQAEGETQYFGPGTRLLVL.

This clone was seen a single time. The rearrangement uses TRBV19 and TRBJ2-7, with a weak D call TRBD2 (6 bases). V was pared by 5 bases and J by 4 bases, with 9 bases between. The germline V gene encodes CDR1 LNHDA and CDR2 SQIVND (reference sequence). The CDR3 loop spans 12 amino acids. As DNA, the CDR3 is TGTGCCAGTAGTCCAGGGAGGTACGAGCAGTACTTC. This gives the protein CASSPGRYEQYF.

This sequence joins TRBV7-6 and TRBJ2-1, with 12 bases lining up with TRBD2. Germline CDR1 is SGHVS and CDR2 is FNYEAQ. V lost 5 bases and J lost 9; bases outside the gene matches: 5. The CDR3 runs 14 residues. The CDR3 DNA follows: TGTGCCAGCAGCCTGACTAGCGGGAGCGCTGAGCAGTTCTTC. Its protein is CASSLTSGSAEQFF.

V gene TRBV7-9 combines with J gene TRBJ1-3; 8 positions match TRBD1. CDR1 is SEHNR, CDR2 FQNEAQ, per germline (reference sequence). Trimming cost V 1 base and J 1 base; bases outside gene matches: 6. CDR3 length: 17 amino acids. CDR3 DNA sequence: TGTGCCAGCAGCTTAGGGGACAGGTCAATTTCTGGAAACACCATATATTTT. Its protein product is CASSLGDRSISGNTIYF.

The chain employs TRBV7-2 and TRBJ1-2; no firm D call. CDR1 is SGHTA, CDR2 FQGNSA, per germline. V was clipped by 5 bases and J by 0 bases, with 13 bases between them. The CDR3 consists of 15 residues. This CDR3 is CASSPTRVSNYGYTF. The DNA of the CDR3 is TGTGCCAGCAGCCCCACGAGGGTCTCTAACTATGGCTACACCTTC.

The chain employs TRBV30 and TRBJ2-1; 13 nucleotides align to TRBD2. The CDR3 has 13 residues. J gave up 9 bases and V 2 bases, and 1 base lay outside the gene matches. Germline lookup yields CDR1 GTSNPN and CDR2 SVGIG (reference sequence). The CDR3, as DNA: TGTGCCTGGAGTAGACTAGCGGGAGGTGAGCAGTTCTTC. It yields the protein CAWSRLAGGEQFF.

CDR3 sequence: CASSSSGRAQEQYF. CDR3 in DNA: TGTGCCAGCAGTTCTAGCGGGAGGGCCCAAGAGCAGTACTTC. The chain joins TRBV28 to TRBJ2-7, with 12 bases aligning to TRBD2. Germline CDR1 and CDR2: MDHEN and SYDVKM. Trimming at V came to 4 bases and at J to 7 bases, leaving 5 bases not matched to a gene. The CDR3 loop spans 14 amino acids.

The chain is built from TRBV5-1 and TRBJ2-1; TRBD2 matches 8 bases. Germline lookup yields CDR1 SGHRS and CDR2 YFSETQ. CDR3 length: 15 amino acids. J lost 6 bases, V lost 4 bases, and 9 bases had no gene match. The CDR3 here is CASSLKTGGSNEQFF. In DNA form, the CDR3 reads TGCGCCAGCAGCCTGAAGACGGGAGGGAGCAATGAGCAGTTCTTC.

This clone was counted a few times. This chain uses TRBV7-9 with TRBJ1-2; 9 bases fit TRBD1. Germline V CDR1 and CDR2: SEHNR, FQNEAQ (reference sequence). Trimming cost V 6 bases and J 6 bases; bases outside gene matches: 5. This CDR3 has 13 amino acids. CDR3 nucleotide sequence: TGTGCCAGCAGTTTACAGGGGGCTGATGGCTACACCTTC. This translates into CASSLQGADGYTF.

This clone was observed a few times. CDR3 protein: CASTLRREDTQYF. CDR3 sequence (DNA): TGCGCCAGCACCCTCCGGAGGGAAGATACGCAGTATTTT. V is TRBV10-1 and J is TRBJ2-3; D might be TRBD2 (6 bases). V was cut by 7 bases and J by 5 bases, with 13 bases left in between. This CDR3 is built from 13 residues. Germline values: CDR1 WNHNN, CDR2 SYGVQD (reference sequence).

J is TRBJ2-2 and V is TRBV10-3; 12 bases fit TRBD2. CDR3 size: 15 residues. V lost 2 bases to trimming and J lost 6 bases; unmatched junction nucleotides: 1. The V gene's germline CDR1 is ENHRY and CDR2 SYGVKD. CDR3 nucleotides: TGTGCCATCAGTGAGGCTAGCGGGAGGGCCGGGGAGCTGTTTTTT. This translates into CAISEASGRAGELFF.

J is TRBJ1-1 and V is TRBV27; TRBD1 might be the D (5 bases). Trimming took off 2 bases at V and 0 bases at J, with 13 bases between the two ends. This CDR3 is 16 amino acids long. Germline V CDR1 and CDR2: MNHEY, SMNVEV (reference sequence). The CDR3 sequence is CASSLHVGRVNTEAFF. CDR3 nucleotides: TGTGCCAGCAGTTTACATGTCGGCAGGGTGAACACTGAAGCTTTCTTT.

CDR3 protein: CASSHIGVGEDTQYF. The CDR3 region has the DNA TGTGCCAGCAGTCACATCGGGGTCGGGGAAGATACGCAGTATTTT. The rearrangement uses TRBV28 and TRBJ2-3, with D perhaps TRBD2 (5 bases). Trimming pared 5 bases from V and 5 bases from J, leaving 17 bases between. Germline V gene sequence: CDR1 MDHEN, CDR2 SYDVKM. This CDR3 spans 15 amino acids. Using reference TRBV28 and TRBJ2-3 for the parts outside the CDR3, the full variable domain is DVKVTQSSRYLVKRTGEKVFLECVQDMDHENMFWYRQDPGLGLRLIYFSYDVKMKEKGDIPEGYSVSREKKERFSLILESASTNQTSMYLCASSHIGVGEDTQYFGPGTRLTVL.

The J gene is TRBJ1-1, the V gene TRBV18; D is uncertain. Germline assignment: CDR1 KGHSH and CDR2 LQKENI. The CDR3 loop spans 14 amino acids. The ends were cut back, 1 base at V and 2 bases at J, with 8 bases in the middle. CDR3 nucleotide sequence: TGTGCCAGCTCACCACGTAGCAGAAACACTGAAGCTTTCTTT. Protein product: CASSPRSRNTEAFF.

The chain joins TRBV19 to TRBJ1-5, with 12 nucleotides matching TRBD1. The V and J ends lost 5 bases and 3 bases, in that order; junction bases with no gene match: 5. There are 16 residues in the CDR3. Germline CDR1 is LNHDA and CDR2 is SQIVND (reference sequence). This CDR3 is CASSPGTGGFNQPQHF. The CDR3 DNA is TGTGCCAGTAGTCCGGGGACAGGGGGCTTCAATCAGCCCCAGCATTTT.

V gene TRBV6-6 combines with J gene TRBJ1-2; D uncertain. The CDR3 extends over 13 amino acids. Per the germline V gene, CDR1 is MNHNY and CDR2 is SVGAGI (reference sequence). V dropped 2 bases and J dropped 0 bases, with 4 bases sitting between them. CDR3 region: CASSYNSNYGYTF. The DNA of the CDR3 is TGTGCCAGCAGTTACAACTCTAACTATGGCTACACCTTC.

In its sample, this clone was seen once. V usage is TRBV4-1 and J usage is TRBJ2-7; 9 positions match TRBD2. The germline V gene encodes CDR1 MGHRA and CDR2 YSYEKL. With V trimmed by 0 bases and J by 5 bases, 11 bases remained unmatched. The CDR3 extends over 17 amino acids. In DNA, the CDR3 is TGCGCCAGCAGCCAAGATCCCCCCGGAGCGGGAGGCCACGAGCAGTACTTC. This translates into CASSQDPPGAGGHEQYF.

V is TRBV7-8 and J is TRBJ1-1, with unresolved D. The CDR3 is 14 residues long. Trimming took 1 base from V and 2 from J, leaving 8 bases between them. Germline-derived CDR1 and CDR2 are SGHVS and FQNEAQ. The DNA of the CDR3 is TGTGCCAGCAGCTTAGATCCGGTAAACACTGAAGCTTTCTTT. Translating it yields CASSLDPVNTEAFF.

The rearrangement uses TRBV5-1 and TRBJ2-1; TRBD2 aligns across 8 bases. The trim removed 4 bases at V and 9 bases at J, leaving 12 bases unmatched. Per the germline V gene, CDR1 is SGHRS and CDR2 is YFSETQ. The CDR3 consists of 15 residues. The CDR3 nucleotides read TGCGCCAGCAGCAACCTTCCCGGGACTAGGGGTGAGCAGTTCTTC. Its translation is CASSNLPGTRGEQFF.

The chain has TRBV30 and TRBJ1-1, with D maybe TRBD1 (6 bases). The germline V gene encodes CDR1 GTSNPN and CDR2 SVGIG (reference sequence). This CDR3 contains 14 residues. Trimming shortened V by 3 bases and J by 1 base, and 12 bases separated the two germline ends. The DNA for the CDR3 is TGTGCCTGGAGGGGACGACAGGCGAACACTGAAGCTTTCTTT. Amino acids: CAWRGRQANTEAFF.

The chain employs TRBV30 and TRBJ2-3; 8 bases are shared with TRBD2. CDR1 and CDR2 (germline): GTSNPN, SVGIG (reference sequence). Germline trimming cut 2 bases from V and 5 bases from J; bases unmatched to any gene: 6. This CDR3 has 14 residues. In DNA form, the CDR3 reads TGTGCCTGGAGTAAAGGGACTAGGTTAGATACGCAGTATTTT. Protein: CAWSKGTRLDTQYF.

This clone was seen a handful of times. The rearrangement links TRBV5-1 to TRBJ1-2; a possible D gene is TRBD1 (5 bases). V was clipped by 3 bases and J by 4 bases, with 13 bases between them. Germline-derived CDR1 and CDR2 are SGHRS and YFSETQ. There are 14 residues in the CDR3. As DNA, the CDR3 is TGCGCCAGCAGCTCCTTCCAGGGTGGCTATGGCTACACCTTC. Translating gives CASSSFQGGYGYTF.

The V and J genes are TRBV28 and TRBJ1-2; D is possibly TRBD1 (6 bases). CDR1 is MDHEN, CDR2 SYDVKM, per germline. The CDR3 runs to 13 residues. Between the trimmed V and J ends, which lost 3 bases and 5 bases, there was a span of 10 bases. CDR3 DNA: TGTGCCAGCAGTTTTAGGGGGGGGTATGGCTACACCTTC. It encodes CASSFRGGYGYTF.

J is TRBJ2-1 and V is TRBV7-3; no clear D. Germline CDR1 and CDR2: SGHTA and FQGTGA. Deletions cut 2 bases from V and 1 base from J, with 18 bases between. This CDR3 region has 18 residues. The CDR3, as DNA: TGTGCCAGCAGCTTATTCCCAGTCCAAATGGTGTCCTACAATGAGCAGTTCTTC. Translation gives CASSLFPVQMVSYNEQFF. Filled out from reference TRBV7-3 and TRBJ2-1, the complete variable domain reads GAGVSQTPSNKVTEKGKYVELRCDPISGHTALYWYRQSLGQGPEFLIYFQGTGAADDSGLPNDRFFAVRPEGSVSTLKIQRTERGDSAVYLCASSLFPVQMVSYNEQFFGPGTRLTVL.

This clone was seen at least ten times. The J gene is TRBJ1-1, the V gene TRBV7-9, with D uncertain. Looked up from germline, CDR1 is SEHNR and CDR2 is FQNEAQ (reference sequence). This CDR3 is 11 amino acids long. Here the CDR3 reads CALRKNTEAFF. CDR3 coding DNA: TGTGCGCTGCGGAAGAACACTGAAGCTTTCTTT.

The chain employs TRBV11-2 and TRBJ2-1; possibly TRBD2 for D (5 bases). CDR1 and CDR2 from the germline V gene are SGHAT and FQNNGV. Trimming removed 2 bases at V and 0 bases at J, with 11 bases between. This CDR3 has 16 residues. CDR3: CASSLLGVSSYNEQFF. CDR3 coding DNA: TGTGCCAGCAGCTTATTGGGAGTGAGCTCCTACAATGAGCAGTTCTTC.

The chain is built from TRBV19 and TRBJ2-5, with 11 bases that match TRBD2. With V trimmed by 6 bases and J by 5 bases, 2 bases remained unmatched. Germline values: CDR1 LNHDA, CDR2 SQIVND (reference sequence). The CDR3 is made up of 13 amino acids. The CDR3 region is CASRTSGTETQYF. The CDR3 DNA reads as TGTGCCAGTAGGACTAGCGGGACTGAGACCCAGTACTTC. Together with reference TRBV19 and TRBJ2-5, the CDR3 gives the full variable domain: DGGITQSPKYLFRKEGQNVTLSCEQNLNHDAMYWYRQDPGQGLRLIYYSQIVNDFQKGDIAEGYSVSREKKESFPLTVTSAQKNPTAFYLCASRTSGTETQYFGPGTRLLVL.

The rearrangement joins TRBV29-1 to TRBJ2-7, with a tentative D call TRBD2 (6 bases). CDR1 and CDR2 (germline): SQVTM, ANQGSEA. The CDR3 totals 11 residues. The V and J ends lost 5 bases and 3 bases respectively, with 8 bases between them. CDR3 amino acids: CSVLSGYEQYF. The CDR3 DNA sequence: TGCAGCGTTCTTAGCGGCTACGAGCAGTACTTC.

CDR3 DNA sequence: TGTGCCAGCAGTAGGACAGCTACAAACTCTGGGGCCAACGTCCTGACTTTC. Its protein is CASSRTATNSGANVLTF. The chain recombines TRBV27 with TRBJ2-6; D might be TRBD1 (6 bases). CDR1 MNHEY and CDR2 SMNVEV come from the germline V gene (reference sequence). Trimming stripped 5 bases from V and 0 bases from J, with 14 bases between. There are 17 residues in the CDR3.